This TCR beta chain was observed in a study of T cells after yellow fever vaccination. On this clonotype itself: The antigen is not known.

Germline-derived CDR1 and CDR2 are GTSNPN and SVGIG (reference sequence). The CDR3 runs 14 residues. UMIs and a universal primer site were added when TCR cDNA was made by 5'RACE template switching. TCRdb itself ran the 5' RACE reads through MiXCR, one entry per CDR3 protein. Among more than 300,000 distinct CDR3 sequences, around 6.8% were seen once, and the ten largest hold about 18%. Whole-study findings and limits: The booster saw the reappearance of most primary-vaccination clones (roughly 96% CD4, almost 90% CD8).

The TCR comes from a man between 18 and 35 years old who received the YFV17D yellow fever vaccine. This rearrangement joins TRBV30 to TRBJ2-5; TRBD2 aligns across 9 bases. Here the sequenced sample was PBMCs, taken about 49 days after the first yellow fever vaccination. CDR3 in amino acids: CASALAGAQETQYF. The CDR3 DNA sequence: TGTGCTAGCGCTTTAGCGGGGGCTCAAGAGACCCAGTACTTC.